One and the same sample provided the 16 T cell receptor beta chains below, sequenced in a study of T cell repertoires in cytomegalovirus infection. One entry per CDR3 protein results from TCRdb running MiXCR on the reads. The repertoire includes some 250,000 distinct CDR3 sequences, roughly 9.1% of them detected once, and roughly 15% sits in the top ten. The specimen was PBMCs. These receptor sequences come from a human donor in good health (CMV status not recorded). Some clones in this sample may be carry-over from other donors' samples.

This clonotype has at least ten counts. The chain recombines TRBV7-2 with TRBJ2-1; 8 bases are a match to TRBD2. Germline V CDR1 and CDR2: SGHTA, FQGNSA. V shed 3 bases, J shed 4 bases, and the junction held 5 bases outside the gene matches. CDR3 length: 15 residues. The CDR3 region is CASSFKRGSYNEQFF. CDR3 DNA: TGTGCCAGCAGCTTCAAGCGGGGGTCATACAATGAGCAGTTCTTC.

This clonotype was observed at least ten times. The chain has TRBV6-5 and TRBJ1-1; tentatively, D is TRBD1 (5 bases). Germline V gene sequence: CDR1 MNHEY, CDR2 SVGAGI. Trimming cost V 2 bases and J 0 bases, with 10 bases left between them. The CDR3 runs to 15 residues. CDR3 region: CASSYGTGLNTEAFF. The CDR3 DNA sequence: TGTGCCAGCAGTTACGGGACGGGGTTGAACACTGAAGCTTTCTTT.

This clonotype was observed a few times. This chain uses TRBV7-2 with TRBJ2-1; TRBD1 aligns across 7 bases. Germline assignment: CDR1 SGHTA and CDR2 FQGNSA. The ends lost 10 bases at V and 5 bases at J; junction bases unmatched: 11. The CDR3 totals 14 residues. CDR3 in DNA: TGTGCCATCTTAGTAACAGGGGTTAACAATGAGCAGTTCTTC. It translates to CAILVTGVNNEQFF. The full variable domain, its missing parts supplied by reference TRBV7-2 and TRBJ2-1, is GAGVSQSPSNKVTEKGKDVELRCDPISGHTALYWYRQSLGQGLEFLIYFQGNSAPDKSGLPSDRFSAERTGGSVSTLTIQRTQQEDSAVYLCAILVTGVNNEQFFGPGTRLTVL.

This clonotype was observed a handful of times. The V and J genes are TRBV20-1 and TRBJ2-1; D unclear. This CDR3 has 11 amino acids. Deletions cut 1 base from V and 7 bases from J, with 5 bases between. The germline gives CDR1 DFQATT, CDR2 SNEGSKA (reference sequence). DNA of the CDR3: TGCAGTGCTAGAGTGCGAAATGAGCAGTTCTTC. Translation: CSARVRNEQFF.

The rearrangement joins TRBV6-8 to TRBJ2-2, with 8 positions matching TRBD1. CDR1 MNHGY and CDR2 SAAAGT come from the germline V gene. This CDR3 contains 14 residues. V dropped 6 bases and J dropped 5; count of bases not matched to a gene: 5. CDR3 sequence: CASRNRGWTGELFF. For the CDR3, the DNA is TGTGCCAGCAGGAACAGGGGGTGGACCGGGGAGCTGTTTTTT.

By frequency in the sample, this clonotype is medium-sized. The chain couples TRBV7-2 to TRBJ1-1; D is perhaps TRBD1 (6 bases). The V gene lost 6 bases and the J gene lost 0 bases, with 17 bases spanning the gap. The CDR3 has 16 amino acids. Germline V gene lookup returns CDR1 SGHTA and CDR2 FQGNSA. The CDR3 DNA reads as TGTGCCAGCAGGTTGCGCGGGGGCCAAATGAACACTGAAGCTTTCTTT. Translated: CASRLRGGQMNTEAFF.

There are a few counts of this clonotype. J is TRBJ2-2 and V is TRBV11-3; 9 nucleotides match TRBD2. Germline lookup yields CDR1 SGHNT and CDR2 YENEEA. The CDR3 contains 18 residues. Germline trimming cut 1 base from V and 4 bases from J; bases unmatched to any gene: 10. In DNA, the CDR3 is TGTGCCAGCAGCTTAGTAGGTAGCGGGAGTTCGGGCACCGGGGAGCTGTTTTTT. Amino acids: CASSLVGSGSSGTGELFF.

This clonotype was counted between two and nine times. This chain joins TRBV6-2 or TRBV6-3 and TRBJ2-7; possible D gene TRBD2, 5 bases. Deletions cut 2 bases from V and 2 bases from J, with 19 bases between. The CDR3 runs 17 residues. Germline lookup yields CDR1 MNHEY and CDR2 SVGEGT. This chain's CDR3 is CASSYPGGGAVTYEQYF. The CDR3 DNA follows: TGTGCCAGCAGTTACCCCGGAGGTGGCGCCGTAACCTACGAGCAGTACTTC.

This clonotype has a handful of counts. The chain uses TRBV10-3 and TRBJ2-7; the D call may be TRBD1 or TRBD2 (5 bases each). The CDR3 spans 12 residues. Germline-derived CDR1 and CDR2 are ENHRY and SYGVKD. V lost 4 bases to trimming and J lost 7 bases, with 11 bases between them. CDR3: CAISGGSLEQYF. The CDR3 DNA follows: TGTGCCATCAGTGGGGGGTCCCTGGAGCAGTACTTC.

V and J are TRBV6-6 and TRBJ1-5, with D hard to call. Germline V CDR1 and CDR2: MNHNY, SVGAGI (reference sequence). Trimming shortened V by 2 bases and J by 8 bases, and 10 bases separated the two germline ends. The CDR3 runs to 13 residues. DNA for the CDR3: TGTGCCAGCAGTTACCTAATCCGGGAGCCCCAGCATTTT. Amino acid sequence: CASSYLIREPQHF.

Ten or more counts support this clonotype. The genes are TRBV19 and TRBJ2-5; a possible D gene is TRBD1 (5 bases). Trimming took 5 bases from V and 5 from J, leaving 18 bases between them. The CDR3 spans 15 residues. Per germline, CDR1 LNHDA and CDR2 SQIVND (reference sequence). This CDR3 reads CASSHLGAGMETQYF. The CDR3 nucleotides are TGTGCCAGTAGTCATTTAGGTGCAGGGATGGAGACCCAGTACTTC.

Many counts were recorded for this clonotype. The V and J genes are TRBV7-9 and TRBJ2-1; 11 nucleotides line up with TRBD2. The CDR3 consists of 15 residues. Germline V gene sequence: CDR1 SEHNR, CDR2 FQNEAQ (reference sequence). The V and J ends lost 3 bases and 7 bases, in that order; junction bases with no gene match: 5. The CDR3 protein is CASSFSSGRLNEQFF. CDR3 in DNA: TGTGCCAGCAGCTTCTCTAGCGGGAGGCTAAATGAGCAGTTCTTC.

This clonotype was seen many times. The gene calls are TRBV27 and TRBJ1-5, with 8 bases identical to TRBD1. Per the germline V gene, CDR1 is MNHEY and CDR2 is SMNVEV (reference sequence). The V segment lost 6 bases and the J segment 6 bases; nucleotides outside the gene matches: 25. This CDR3 has 20 residues. The CDR3: CASRSRRIGQGSFRGQPQHF. The CDR3 nucleotides read TGTGCCAGCAGATCACGAAGGATCGGACAGGGTTCCTTTAGGGGTCAGCCCCAGCATTTT.

This clonotype was counted many times. The V call is TRBV7-2, the J call TRBJ1-4, with a weak D call TRBD1 (5 bases). CDR1 SGHTA and CDR2 FQGNSA come from the germline V gene. The CDR3 covers 15 residues. V lost 5 bases and J 2 bases, leaving 12 bases between the germline ends. This chain's CDR3 is CASSPQGGTNEKLFF. In DNA form, the CDR3 reads TGTGCCAGCAGCCCCCAGGGTGGGACTAATGAAAAACTGTTTTTT.

This chain uses TRBV5-1 with TRBJ1-5, with D unclear. Germline lookup yields CDR1 SGHRS and CDR2 YFSETQ. The length of the CDR3 is 15 residues. The ends were cut back, 0 bases at V and 2 bases at J, with 9 bases in the middle. CDR3 amino acids: CASSLGDSGNQPQHF. The CDR3, as DNA: TGCGCCAGCAGCTTGGGGGATTCGGGCAATCAGCCCCAGCATTTT. Using reference TRBV5-1 and TRBJ1-5 for the parts outside the CDR3, the full variable domain is KAGVTQTPRYLIKTRGQQVTLSCSPISGHRSVSWYQQTPGQGLQFLFEYFSETQRNKGNFPGRFSGRQFSNSRSEMNVSTLELGDSALYLCASSLGDSGNQPQHFGDGTRLSIL.

At least ten counts were recorded for this clonotype. The chain employs TRBV6-2 or TRBV6-3 and TRBJ1-2; D gene unclear. The CDR3 runs to 14 residues. CDR1 and CDR2 from the germline V gene are MNHEY and SVGEGT. With 5 bases removed from V and 8 bases from J, the gap between germline ends came to 18 bases. CDR3 loop: CASSSTGPPGGYTF. The CDR3 nucleotides read TGTGCCAGCAGTAGCACGGGTCCTCCGGGCGGCTACACCTTC.